Listed below are T cell receptor beta chains from one sample, sequenced in a study of glioma-infiltrating T cells after dendritic cell vaccination. The assay was immunoSEQ multiplex PCR, and TCRdb's table has in-frame clones only and misses some. The repertoire has tens of thousands of clones, approximately 83% of them found once; the top ten carry roughly 14%. The sequences come from blood, collected after dendritic cell vaccination. All receptors derive from a human donor with glioblastoma. The CDR3 runs from the conserved cysteine through the conserved F or W. A D gene is named only where the DNA matches it firmly. Clone size, where shown, is once, few, many, or a class for clones that have expanded.

j_call: TRBJ2-5; v_call: TRBV7-9; clone_size: .; cdr3_length: 13; d_call: .; cdr3_aa: CASSSDSQETQYF; cdr3_nt: TGTGCCAGCAGCTCGGACAGCCAAGAGACCCAGTACTTC
j_call: TRBJ2-7; v_call: TRBV7-9; clone_size: once; cdr3_length: 15; d_call: .; cdr3_aa: CASSLHGAGPREQYF; cdr3_nt: TGTGCCAGCAGCTTACATGGGGCGGGACCGCGGGAGCAGTACTTC
j_call: TRBJ2-7; v_call: TRBV7-6; clone_size: .; cdr3_length: 17; d_call: .; cdr3_aa: CASSLLKGGGESYEQYF; cdr3_nt: TGTGCCAGCAGCTTATTAAAGGGAGGGGGAGAGTCCTACGAGCAGTACTTC
j_call: TRBJ2-7; v_call: TRBV11-2; clone_size: .; cdr3_length: 12; d_call: TRBD2; cdr3_aa: CASSSGGYEQYF; cdr3_nt: TGTGCCAGCAGCTCGGGAGGCTACGAGCAGTACTTC
j_call: TRBJ2-7; v_call: TRBV7-2; clone_size: .; cdr3_length: 14; d_call: TRBD1; cdr3_aa: CASSPTGTDYEQYF; cdr3_nt: TGTGCCAGCAGCCCGACGGGGACAGACTACGAGCAGTACTTC
j_call: TRBJ1-1; v_call: TRBV2; clone_size: .; cdr3_length: 14; d_call: .; cdr3_aa: CASSAQGADTEAFF; cdr3_nt: TGTGCCAGCAGTGCACAGGGAGCCGACACTGAAGCTTTCTTT
j_call: TRBJ1-5; v_call: TRBV7-2; clone_size: .; cdr3_length: 15; d_call: TRBD1; cdr3_aa: CASSLEGTGYQPQHF; cdr3_nt: TGTGCCAGCAGCTTAGAGGGGACAGGGTATCAGCCCCAGCATTTT
j_call: TRBJ2-5; v_call: TRBV6-1; clone_size: .; cdr3_length: 18; d_call: TRBD2; cdr3_aa: CASSEDGSFGGNGETQYF; cdr3_nt: TGTGCCAGCAGTGAAGACGGATCGTTCGGGGGGAATGGGGAGACCCAGTACTTC
j_call: TRBJ1-2; v_call: TRBV7-2; clone_size: .; cdr3_length: 15; d_call: .; cdr3_aa: CASSLAGGANYGYTF; cdr3_nt: TGTGCCAGCAGCTTAGCGGGGGGGGCTAACTATGGCTACACCTTC
j_call: TRBJ1-5; v_call: TRBV4-1; clone_size: .; cdr3_length: 20; d_call: TRBD1; cdr3_aa: CASSQGTGQGKSWSNQPQHF; cdr3_nt: TGCGCCAGCAGTCAGGGTACCGGACAGGGCAAAAGCTGGAGCAATCAGCCCCAGCATTTT
j_call: TRBJ1-4; v_call: TRBV29-1; clone_size: .; cdr3_length: 12; d_call: TRBD1; cdr3_aa: CSVNRGGEKLFF; cdr3_nt: TGCAGCGTGAACAGGGGCGGGGAAAAACTGTTTTTT
j_call: TRBJ2-2; v_call: TRBV11-3; clone_size: few; cdr3_length: 16; d_call: TRBD2; cdr3_aa: CASSLGGLTKTGELFF; cdr3_nt: TGTGCCAGCAGCTTAGGGGGACTAACTAAGACCGGGGAGCTGTTTTTT
j_call: TRBJ2-2; v_call: TRBV23-1; clone_size: .; cdr3_length: 15; d_call: .; cdr3_aa: CASSLARTNTGELFF; cdr3_nt: TGCGCCAGCAGTCTAGCCAGAACGAACACCGGGGAGCTGTTTTTT
j_call: TRBJ2-1; v_call: TRBV9; clone_size: .; cdr3_length: 15; d_call: .; cdr3_aa: CASSTRYSSYNEQFF; cdr3_nt: TGTGCCAGCAGCACAAGGTACAGCTCCTACAATGAGCAGTTCTTC
j_call: TRBJ1-3; v_call: TRBV5-1; clone_size: .; cdr3_length: 14; d_call: .; cdr3_aa: CASRPQISGNTIYF; cdr3_nt: TGCGCCAGCCGCCCACAGATCTCTGGAAACACCATATATTTT
j_call: TRBJ1-6; v_call: TRBV27; clone_size: .; cdr3_length: 14; d_call: TRBD1; cdr3_aa: CASSLQGVHQPLHF; cdr3_nt: TGTGCCAGCAGCCTGCAGGGGGTCCACCAGCCCCTCCACTTT
j_call: TRBJ1-5; v_call: TRBV7-9; clone_size: once; cdr3_length: 16; d_call: .; cdr3_aa: CASSWITGRGGQPQHF; cdr3_nt: TGTGCCAGCAGCTGGATTACTGGGCGGGGGGGGCAGCCCCAGCATTTT
j_call: TRBJ2-7; v_call: TRBV19; clone_size: .; cdr3_length: 15; d_call: .; cdr3_aa: CASSSAWSLTYEQYF; cdr3_nt: TGTGCCAGTAGTTCTGCCTGGAGCCTGACCTACGAGCAGTACTTC
j_call: TRBJ2-1; v_call: TRBV4-3; clone_size: .; cdr3_length: 15; d_call: TRBD2; cdr3_aa: CASSQQLAGYNEQFF; cdr3_nt: TGCGCCAGCAGCCAACAACTAGCGGGATACAATGAGCAGTTCTTC
j_call: TRBJ1-1; v_call: TRBV7-9; clone_size: .; cdr3_length: 13; d_call: TRBD1; cdr3_aa: CASSSTDRGEAFF; cdr3_nt: TGTGCCAGCAGCTCTACCGACAGGGGAGAAGCTTTCTTT
j_call: TRBJ1-5; v_call: TRBV6-5; clone_size: .; cdr3_length: 14; d_call: .; cdr3_aa: CASSTGLLNQPQHF; cdr3_nt: TGTGCCAGCAGCACCGGACTGCTCAATCAGCCCCAGCATTTT
j_call: TRBJ2-3; v_call: TRBV9; clone_size: .; cdr3_length: 17; d_call: TRBD1; cdr3_aa: CASSVGTGGIGTDTQYF; cdr3_nt: TGTGCCAGCAGCGTAGGGACAGGGGGCATTGGCACAGATACGCAGTATTTT
j_call: TRBJ2-7; v_call: TRBV2; clone_size: few; cdr3_length: 13; d_call: .; cdr3_aa: CASSELTSDEQYF; cdr3_nt: TGTGCCAGCAGTGAACTTACGTCGGACGAGCAGTACTTC
j_call: TRBJ1-2; v_call: TRBV4-1; clone_size: .; cdr3_length: 17; d_call: TRBD1; cdr3_aa: CASSQVPGQGGVQGYTF; cdr3_nt: TGCGCCAGCAGCCAGGTTCCGGGACAGGGTGGCGTGCAGGGCTACACCTTC
j_call: TRBJ1-5; v_call: TRBV6-1; clone_size: .; cdr3_length: 14; d_call: .; cdr3_aa: CASSERQNNQPQHF; cdr3_nt: TGTGCCAGCAGTGAAAGACAGAACAATCAGCCCCAGCATTTT
j_call: TRBJ1-2; v_call: TRBV11-3; clone_size: .; cdr3_length: 13; d_call: TRBD1; cdr3_aa: CASSGTANYGYTF; cdr3_nt: TGTGCCAGCAGCGGGACAGCTAATTATGGCTACACCTTC
j_call: TRBJ2-6; v_call: TRBV6-1; clone_size: .; cdr3_length: 16; d_call: .; cdr3_aa: CASSELVGAGANVLTF; cdr3_nt: TGTGCCAGCAGTGAACTGGTAGGGGCTGGGGCCAACGTCCTGACTTTC
j_call: TRBJ2-6; v_call: TRBV5-1; clone_size: .; cdr3_length: 15; d_call: .; cdr3_aa: CASSPDSPGANVLTF; cdr3_nt: TGCGCCAGCAGTCCTGACAGTCCTGGGGCCAACGTCCTGACTTTC
j_call: TRBJ1-5; v_call: TRBV19; clone_size: .; cdr3_length: 14; d_call: .; cdr3_aa: CASNRRDGNQPQHF; cdr3_nt: TGTGCCAGTAACAGGCGCGACGGCAATCAGCCCCAGCATTTT
j_call: TRBJ2-3; v_call: TRBV4-1; clone_size: .; cdr3_length: 16; d_call: .; cdr3_aa: CASSQGRGSQPDTQYF; cdr3_nt: TGCGCCAGCAGCCAAGGGCGCGGAAGCCAGCCAGATACGCAGTATTTT
j_call: TRBJ2-5; v_call: TRBV5-6; clone_size: .; cdr3_length: 16; d_call: .; cdr3_aa: CASSLGGQGIGETQYF; cdr3_nt: TGTGCCAGCAGCTTGGGCGGCCAGGGGATCGGAGAGACCCAGTACTTC
j_call: TRBJ2-1; v_call: TRBV19; clone_size: .; cdr3_length: 13; d_call: TRBD2; cdr3_aa: CASSARTSPEQFF; cdr3_nt: TGTGCCAGTAGTGCCAGGACTAGTCCTGAGCAGTTCTTC
j_call: TRBJ1-5; v_call: TRBV27; clone_size: .; cdr3_length: 15; d_call: .; cdr3_aa: CASRLDWSGDQPQHF; cdr3_nt: TGTGCCAGCAGGTTGGACTGGTCGGGCGATCAGCCCCAGCATTTT
j_call: TRBJ2-7; v_call: TRBV15; clone_size: .; cdr3_length: 13; d_call: .; cdr3_aa: CATSTSGWNEQYF; cdr3_nt: TGTGCCACCAGCACATCAGGGTGGAACGAGCAGTACTTC
j_call: TRBJ1-2; v_call: TRBV29-1; clone_size: .; cdr3_length: 13; d_call: .; cdr3_aa: CSVGDGDNYGYTF; cdr3_nt: TGCAGCGTTGGAGACGGAGATAACTATGGCTACACCTTC
j_call: TRBJ1-2; v_call: TRBV28; clone_size: .; cdr3_length: 16; d_call: .; cdr3_aa: CASSSIRTDKGYGYTF; cdr3_nt: TGTGCCAGCAGTTCCATACGGACAGATAAGGGGTATGGCTACACCTTC
j_call: TRBJ2-7; v_call: TRBV30; clone_size: .; cdr3_length: 15; d_call: .; cdr3_aa: CAWSGLGGQAYEQYF; cdr3_nt: TGTGCCTGGAGTGGTTTGGGGGGGCAAGCATACGAGCAGTACTTC
j_call: TRBJ2-7; v_call: TRBV4-2; clone_size: few; cdr3_length: 15; d_call: TRBD1; cdr3_aa: CASSHIGTGGYEQYF; cdr3_nt: TGTGCCAGCAGCCACATAGGAACAGGGGGCTACGAGCAGTACTTC
j_call: TRBJ1-5; v_call: TRBV27; clone_size: .; cdr3_length: 14; d_call: TRBD1; cdr3_aa: CASSWDRSNQPQHF; cdr3_nt: TGTGCCAGCAGTTGGGACAGAAGCAATCAGCCCCAGCATTTT
j_call: TRBJ1-2; v_call: TRBV4-3; clone_size: .; cdr3_length: 15; d_call: .; cdr3_aa: CASSQDRSGFQGYTF; cdr3_nt: TGCGCCAGCAGCCAAGATCGTTCAGGGTTTCAAGGCTACACCTTC
j_call: TRBJ1-2; v_call: TRBV27; clone_size: .; cdr3_length: 15; d_call: TRBD1; cdr3_aa: CASSLRDRSRDGYTF; cdr3_nt: TGTGCCAGCAGTCTCCGGGACAGAAGTCGCGATGGCTACACCTTC
j_call: TRBJ1-1; v_call: TRBV30; clone_size: .; cdr3_length: 15; d_call: .; cdr3_aa: CAWRGKGAVNTEAFF; cdr3_nt: TGTGCCTGGAGGGGGAAGGGAGCCGTGAACACTGAAGCTTTCTTT